This T cell receptor (beta chain) was retrieved from a study of T-cell reconstitution after alpha-beta-depleted transplantation in children. The germline CDR1 and CDR2 sequences are SGDLS and YYNGEE. V dropped 3 bases and J dropped 7; count of bases not matched to a gene: 12. The CDR3 is 16 amino acids. Unique molecular identifiers were used to barcode this TCRbeta library. TCRdb processed the PCR reads anew with MiXCR; each CDR3 protein has one entry. The table lists approximately 83,000 distinct CDR3 sequences, 12% of them singletons. Judged by abundance, this clonotype is large (0.1 to 1%). The origin of this receptor is a human donor who donated a stem cell graft to a child with inherited bone marrow failure. The V and J genes are TRBV9 and TRBJ1-4, with TRBD1 matching 7 bases. The specimen comprised PBMCs from the stem cell graft donor, sampled from the stem cell graft. In DNA, the CDR3 is TGTGCCAGCAGCGCAGAACTCGACAGGGACGGTGAAAAACTGTTTTTT. Its translation is CASSAELDRDGEKLFF.